This passage covers 28 T cell receptor beta chains from one sample sequenced in a study of Graves' ophthalmopathy and Graves' hyperthyroidism. From RNA, the CDR3 regions of TCR beta chains were amplified and sequenced. HTBI-primed first-round RT-PCR preceded second-round multiplex PCR. From the multiplex PCR reads, TCRdb called clonotypes with MiXCR, one entry per CDR3 protein. This sample has 600,000 to 700,000 distinct CDR3 sequences; about two fifths occur once, and the top ten carry roughly 3%. Sequenced input: peripheral blood. The receptor source for this set is an adult man with Graves' ophthalmopathy.

Worth noting for this clonotype: A much more abundant neighbour one base away suggests this may be a read error. The rearrangement uses TRBV25-1 and TRBJ2-7; the match to TRBD1 covers 8 bases. Germline V gene data show CDR1 as MGHDK and CDR2 as SYGVNS. CDR3 length: 13 amino acids. The CDR3 sequence: CVSSDYGQGEQYF. The CDR3 coding sequence is TGTGTCAGCAGTGATTACGGACAGGGTGAGCAGTACTTC.

The chain combines TRBV29-1 with TRBJ1-1; the D is unclear. CDR1 is SQVTM, CDR2 ANQGSEA, per germline. The CDR3 has 11 amino acids. The V end lost 5 bases, the J end lost 4 bases, and 8 bases lay between the germline ends. The DNA for the CDR3 is TGCAGCGTTCACACGGGCACTGAAGCTTTCTTT. Its protein product is CSVHTGTEAFF.

The V call is TRBV10-3, the J call TRBJ1-5; D unclear. The germline V and J ends were trimmed by 11 bases and 3 bases, with 14 bases remaining between them. The CDR3 is 13 amino acids. In germline, CDR1 is ENHRY, CDR2 SYGVKD. The CDR3 is CAVVAGINQPQHF. The CDR3 nucleotides read TGTGCCGTAGTCGCGGGGATCAATCAGCCCCAGCATTTT.

The chain couples TRBV4-1 to TRBJ2-5, with 8 bases matching TRBD1. The CDR3 totals 15 residues. The germline V gene encodes CDR1 MGHRA and CDR2 YSYEKL. J lost 4 bases, V lost 2 bases, and 6 bases had no gene match. As DNA, the CDR3 is TGCGCCAGCAGCCAATTATCAGGGGGCAGAGAGACCCAGTACTTC. This encodes CASSQLSGGRETQYF.

This clonotype was counted only a few times. In DNA form, the CDR3 reads TGTGCCAGCAGTCCCTTTAGGACTAGCGGGGGGAGCGAGCAGTACTTC. It specifies CASSPFRTSGGSEQYF. The rearrangement uses TRBV6-5 and TRBJ2-7, with 14 positions matching TRBD2. Germline values: CDR1 MNHEY, CDR2 SVGAGI. The J segment lost 6 bases and the V segment lost 5 bases, leaving 9 bases of the junction unmatched. The CDR3 sequence is 16 residues long.

This chain joins TRBV5-8 and TRBJ1-5; 9 bases fit TRBD1. J lost 0 bases, V lost 2 bases, and 3 bases had no gene match. Germline V gives CDR1 SGHTS, CDR2 YDEGEE. CDR3 length: 16 residues. The CDR3 DNA follows: TGTGCCAGCAGCTTACAGGGGGCGTATAGCAATCAGCCCCAGCATTTT. It specifies CASSLQGAYSNQPQHF.

At least ten counts were recorded for this clonotype. The CDR3 DNA follows: TGTGCCAGCAGTTTTGGTGGCTCTGAAGCTTTCTTT. Residues: CASSFGGSEAFF. This sequence joins TRBV12-3 or TRBV12-4 and TRBJ1-1; D gene ambiguous. V lost 3 bases and J lost 6, with 8 bases in between. This CDR3 has 12 amino acids.

At least ten counts were recorded for this clonotype. This chain links TRBV19 with TRBJ1-5; D unclear. The CDR3 spans 13 residues. With 6 bases removed from V and 5 bases from J, the gap between germline ends came to 11 bases. Germline values: CDR1 LNHDA, CDR2 SQIVND (reference sequence). CDR3: CASRRTEDQPQHF. The CDR3, as DNA: TGTGCCAGTAGACGGACTGAGGATCAGCCCCAGCATTTT.

This clonotype was counted a single time. The chain couples TRBV10-3 to TRBJ2-1; 11 bases agree with TRBD2. The germline V gene has CDR1 ENHRY and CDR2 SYGVKD. The CDR3 runs to 15 residues. V gave up 2 bases and J gave up 8 bases; unmatched junction bases: 5. CDR3 DNA: TGTGCCATCAGTGAGACTAGCGGGAGCTTCGATGAGCAGTTCTTC. Protein sequence: CAISETSGSFDEQFF.

The chain joins TRBV30 to TRBJ1-4, with no clear D. Trimming removed 5 bases at V and 6 bases at J, with 7 bases between. CDR1 is GTSNPN and CDR2 is SVGIG in the germline V gene (reference sequence). The CDR3 has 11 residues. CDR3 in amino acids: CAWLHYEKLFF. CDR3 DNA: TGTGCCTGGCTCCACTATGAAAAACTGTTTTTT.

Many counts were recorded for this clonotype. V is TRBV7-2 and J is TRBJ1-5, with unresolved D. Germline V gene lookup returns CDR1 SGHTA and CDR2 FQGNSA. This CDR3 region has 15 residues. Trimming removed 5 bases from V and 0 bases from J, with 11 bases in between. Here the CDR3 DNA reads TGTGCCAGCAGCCCCCTCAGTCATAGCAATCAGCCCCAGCATTTT. Its protein product is CASSPLSHSNQPQHF.

The chain has TRBV7-9 and TRBJ1-3, with 7 positions matching TRBD1. The CDR3 contains 15 residues. The junction had 6 bases not matched to a gene; V was cut back by 7 bases and J by 0 bases. CDR1 SEHNR and CDR2 FQNEAQ come from the germline V gene (reference sequence). The CDR3 protein is CASTQGVSSGNTIYF. In nucleotides, the CDR3 is TGTGCCAGCACCCAGGGGGTGAGCTCTGGAAACACCATATATTTT. Full variable domain (missing parts from reference TRBV7-9 and TRBJ1-3): DTGVSQNPRHKITKRGQNVTFRCDPISEHNRLYWYRQTLGQGPEFLTYFQNEAQLEKSRLLSDRFSAERPKGSFSTLEIQRTEQGDSAMYLCASTQGVSSGNTIYFGEGSWLTVV.

This clonotype was seen ten or more times. The J gene is TRBJ1-1, the V gene TRBV19, with no clear D. Germline lookup yields CDR1 LNHDA and CDR2 SQIVND (reference sequence). The CDR3 consists of 12 residues. V shed 10 bases and J shed 1 base, with 10 bases lying between them. In nucleotides, the CDR3 is TGTGCCACTAGAAGGCAGAACACTGAAGCTTTCTTT. Its protein product is CATRRQNTEAFF.

This rearrangement joins TRBV11-1 to TRBJ2-7; 7 bases line up with TRBD2. Per germline, CDR1 SGHAT and CDR2 FQDESV (reference sequence). J lost 2 bases, V lost 5 bases, and 21 bases had no gene match. The CDR3 consists of 19 residues. The CDR3 here is CASSLVRPSGGEGTYEQYF. The CDR3 DNA sequence: TGTGCCAGCAGCCTAGTCCGTCCCAGTGGGGGGGAGGGAACCTACGAGCAGTACTTC.

The chain combines TRBV12-3 or TRBV12-4 with TRBJ1-5; no clear D. V lost 0 bases, J lost 0 bases, and 12 bases lay in between. The CDR3 is 17 amino acids. The CDR3: CASSLASPGYSNQPQHF. The CDR3 DNA sequence: TGTGCCAGCAGTTTAGCGTCTCCAGGTTATAGCAATCAGCCCCAGCATTTT.

Notes on this clonotype: The junction and the germline gene differ at one end; a read error may be behind it. The chain combines TRBV7-9 with TRBJ2-7, with TRBD1 identical over 10 bases. Germline loops: CDR1 SEHNR, CDR2 FQNEAQ (reference sequence). The CDR3 is 15 amino acids. The CDR3 reads CASSQVGTGENEQYF. CDR3 bases: TGCGCCAGCAGCCAAGTGGGGACAGGGGAAAACGAGCAGTACTTC.

This chain connects TRBV7-9 to TRBJ1-2; 9 bases map to TRBD1. Trimming at V came to 5 bases and at J to 7 bases, leaving 5 bases not matched to a gene. Germline CDR1 SEHNR, CDR2 FQNEAQ (reference sequence). This CDR3 is built from 13 residues. The CDR3 here is CASSKTGGTGYTF. The CDR3, as DNA: TGTGCCAGCAGCAAGACAGGGGGAACTGGCTACACCTTC. The complete variable domain, with remaining parts taken from reference TRBV7-9 and TRBJ1-2, reads DTGVSQNPRHKITKRGQNVTFRCDPISEHNRLYWYRQTLGQGPEFLTYFQNEAQLEKSRLLSDRFSAERPKGSFSTLEIQRTEQGDSAMYLCASSKTGGTGYTFGSGTRLTVV.

At least ten counts were recorded for this clonotype. V gene TRBV2 combines with J gene TRBJ2-7, with D tentatively TRBD1 (6 bases). Trimming cost V 4 bases and J 5 bases, with 15 bases left between them. Germline CDR1 reads SNHLY; CDR2 reads FYNNEI. CDR3 length equals 14 residues. CDR3 sequence (DNA): TGTGCCAGCAGTGCGAGGGGGAGATCCAACGAGCAGTACTTC. This gives the protein CASSARGRSNEQYF.

This clonotype was seen ten or more times. The chain carries TRBV29-1 and TRBJ1-2; 10 nucleotides line up with TRBD1. The CDR3 sequence is 18 residues long. The germline gives CDR1 SQVTM, CDR2 ANQGSEA. With 5 bases clipped from V and 6 bases from J, the junction kept 21 bases outside the gene matches. The CDR3 nucleotides read TGCAGCGTTCGAGGGACAGGGGTACGAATAAGTTACGGGAATGGCTACACCTTC. Protein: CSVRGTGVRISYGNGYTF.

This chain links TRBV7-9 with TRBJ2-3, with 16 bases that match TRBD2. Germline CDR1 and CDR2: SEHNR and FQNEAQ (reference sequence). CDR3 length: 17 residues. Unmatched junction bases numbered 9, after V lost 5 bases and J lost 7 bases. CDR3 sequence: CASSDGTSGGAMNTQYF. The CDR3 bases are TGTGCCAGCAGCGATGGGACTAGCGGGGGGGCGATGAATACGCAGTATTTT.

This clonotype has more than one count but fewer than ten. The rearrangement joins TRBV7-2 to TRBJ1-4; D unclear. Germline assignment: CDR1 SGHTA and CDR2 FQGNSA. The CDR3 is 16 residues long. Trimming took 5 bases from V and 0 from J, leaving 13 bases between them. The DNA of the CDR3 is TGTGCCAGCAGCCCCGACCGGGATGCAACTAATGAAAAACTGTTTTTT. Its protein product is CASSPDRDATNEKLFF.

This clonotype was seen repeatedly, ten times or more. The genes are TRBV7-8 and TRBJ2-7; 9 nucleotides match TRBD1. Germline assignment: CDR1 SGHVS and CDR2 FQNEAQ. The CDR3 sequence is 16 residues long. V lost 4 bases and J lost 4; bases outside the gene matches: 11. The CDR3 region is CASSSGTGFSQYEQYF. DNA for the CDR3: TGTGCCAGCAGCTCCGGGACAGGGTTTTCCCAATACGAGCAGTACTTC.

This clonotype appeared many times. The rearrangement links TRBV7-9 to TRBJ2-5; possible D gene TRBD2, 5 bases. The CDR3 is made up of 14 amino acids. The V gene's germline CDR1 is SEHNR and CDR2 FQNEAQ (reference sequence). V shed 3 bases and J shed 0 bases, with 8 bases lying between them. CDR3 in DNA: TGTGCCAGCAGCTTCAGAGGGCACCAAGAGACCCAGTACTTC. Translation: CASSFRGHQETQYF.

This clonotype turned up a few times. This chain links TRBV10-3 with TRBJ2-2; the match to TRBD1 covers 8 bases. Germline-derived CDR1 and CDR2 are ENHRY and SYGVKD. The J segment lost 3 bases and the V segment lost 10 bases, leaving 10 bases of the junction unmatched. CDR3 size: 15 residues. The CDR3 DNA sequence: TGTGCCAGGATTGAACAGGGGGTTGACACCGGGGAGCTGTTTTTT. It yields the protein CARIEQGVDTGELFF.

As concerns this clonotype: The conserved phenylalanine or tryptophan normally closing the CDR3 is absent here, so this likely arose from a read error. The rearrangement uses TRBV6-6 and TRBJ1-1; the D gene is possibly TRBD1 (6 bases). CDR1 and CDR2 (germline): MNHNY, SVGAGI (reference sequence). The CDR3 sequence is 13 residues long. V lost 6 bases, J lost 4 bases, and 12 bases lay in between. The CDR3 sequence is CASRTQGITEAFS. CDR3 in DNA: TGTGCCAGCAGAACACAGGGAATCACTGAAGCTTTCTCT.

A word on this clonotype: A much larger clone differs from this one at a single base, so this may be a read error. This chain joins TRBV5-1 and TRBJ1-1; a possible D gene is TRBD1 (5 bases). The CDR3 totals 16 residues. Germline values: CDR1 SGHRS, CDR2 YFSETQ. The V end was cut by 1 base, the J end by 3 bases, with 16 bases between. The CDR3 loop reads CASSLRTVAGDTEAFF. In DNA form, the CDR3 reads TGCGCCAGCAGCTTGCGAACAGTGGCGGGGGACACTGAAGCTTTCTTT.

There are many counts of this clonotype. The rearrangement links TRBV25-1 to TRBJ1-1, with D tentatively TRBD1 (6 bases). CDR3 length: 13 amino acids. V lost 4 bases and J lost 10, with 16 bases in between. Germline-derived CDR1 and CDR2 are MGHDK and SYGVNS. The CDR3 region has the DNA TGTGCCAGCAGTGTGCCCGGGGGCGTTGGAGCTTTCTTT. It codes for CASSVPGGVGAFF.

This clonotype was recorded many times. The J gene is TRBJ2-7, the V gene TRBV5-4; tentatively, D is TRBD1 or TRBD2 (5 bases each). V was clipped by 2 bases and J by 2 bases, with 11 bases between them. The CDR3 totals 14 residues. Germline lookup yields CDR1 SGHNT and CDR2 YYREEE (reference sequence). In DNA, the CDR3 is TGTGCCAGCAGCTTCCCGGGACGGACCTACGAGCAGTACTTC. This codes for CASSFPGRTYEQYF.